Listed below are T cell receptor beta chains from one sample, sequenced in a study of tissue T cells after allogeneic stem cell transplantation. Here immunoSEQ multiplex PCR was the method, and the copy in TCRdb shows in-frame clones only, minus some. The sample gives 9,500 to 15,000 clones, about two thirds of which show up once; around 14% is in the top ten. The sample here was tissue from the right colon, taken at autopsy. These receptors were collected from a woman aged 18 to 55 with breast cancer. The CDR3 runs from the conserved cysteine through the conserved F or W. The D gene is left open where the match is weak. Rows may omit the clone size; those that give it use once, few, many or a size class.

j_call: TRBJ1-2
cdr3_length: 15
d_call: NA
clone_size: NA
v_call: TRBV4-1
cdr3_aa: CASSQARRGSYGYTF
cdr3_nt: TGCGCCAGCAGCCAAGCCCGTCGGGGTTCCTATGGCTACACCTTC

j_call: TRBJ1-5
cdr3_length: 14
d_call: TRBD1
clone_size: NA
v_call: TRBV6-5
cdr3_aa: CASTSGQADQPQHF
cdr3_nt: TGTGCCAGCACCTCGGGACAGGCAGATCAGCCCCAGCATTTT

j_call: TRBJ1-1
cdr3_length: 18
d_call: NA
clone_size: NA
v_call: TRBV19
cdr3_aa: CASSLSVGPGHPNTEAFF
cdr3_nt: TGTGCCAGTAGTCTTTCAGTGGGGCCGGGACACCCGAACACTGAAGCTTTCTTT

j_call: TRBJ2-1
cdr3_length: 15
d_call: NA
clone_size: NA
v_call: TRBV7-2
cdr3_aa: CASSLAGGQVSEQFF
cdr3_nt: TGTGCCAGCAGCTTAGCGGGGGGGCAGGTGAGTGAGCAGTTCTTC

j_call: TRBJ2-7
cdr3_length: 15
d_call: NA
clone_size: NA
v_call: TRBV5-4
cdr3_aa: CASSLNPRRDYEQYF
cdr3_nt: TGTGCCAGCAGCTTGAACCCCCGTCGCGACTACGAGCAGTACTTC

j_call: TRBJ1-1
cdr3_length: 12
d_call: NA
clone_size: NA
v_call: TRBV5-1
cdr3_aa: CASSLESGEAFF
cdr3_nt: TGCGCCAGCAGCTTGGAAAGCGGTGAAGCTTTCTTT

j_call: TRBJ1-5
cdr3_length: 14
d_call: NA
clone_size: NA
v_call: TRBV7-9
cdr3_aa: CASSSEGFRQPQHF
cdr3_nt: TGTGCCAGCAGCTCAGAGGGGTTTCGCCAGCCCCAGCATTTT

j_call: TRBJ1-3
cdr3_length: 14
d_call: NA
clone_size: NA
v_call: TRBV5-1
cdr3_aa: CASSLGSSGNTIYF
cdr3_nt: TGCGCCAGCAGCTTGGGATCCTCTGGAAACACCATATATTTT

j_call: TRBJ2-1
cdr3_length: 19
d_call: TRBD2
clone_size: NA
v_call: TRBV7-9
cdr3_aa: CASSLQGLAGGPLRNEQFF
cdr3_nt: TGTGCCAGCAGCTTACAGGGACTAGCGGGAGGGCCCTTACGGAATGAGCAGTTCTTC

j_call: TRBJ2-6
cdr3_length: 15
d_call: NA
clone_size: NA
v_call: TRBV5-4
cdr3_aa: CASSLGQAGANVLTF
cdr3_nt: TGTGCCAGCAGCTTGGGGCAAGCTGGGGCCAACGTCCTGACTTTC

j_call: TRBJ2-6
cdr3_length: 15
d_call: NA
clone_size: NA
v_call: TRBV6-2/TRBV6-3
cdr3_aa: CASNPDSSGANVLTF
cdr3_nt: TGTGCCAGCAACCCGGACAGCTCTGGGGCCAACGTCCTGACTTTC

j_call: TRBJ2-5
cdr3_length: 14
d_call: NA
clone_size: NA
v_call: TRBV13
cdr3_aa: CASSLVGSIETQYF
cdr3_nt: TGTGCCAGCAGCTTAGTCGGTTCTATTGAGACCCAGTACTTC

j_call: TRBJ1-2
cdr3_length: 13
d_call: NA
clone_size: NA
v_call: TRBV7-9
cdr3_aa: CASSLEGQDGYTF
cdr3_nt: TGTGCCAGCAGCTTAGAGGGGCAGGATGGCTACACCTTC

j_call: TRBJ1-2
cdr3_length: 20
d_call: TRBD1
clone_size: few
v_call: TRBV4-1
cdr3_aa: CASSQHTGQELGGLIYGYTF
cdr3_nt: TGCGCCAGCAGCCAACATACGGGACAGGAGTTAGGTGGATTGATCTATGGCTACACCTTC

j_call: TRBJ2-3
cdr3_length: 14
d_call: NA
clone_size: NA
v_call: TRBV11-2
cdr3_aa: CASSLDQGGDTQYF
cdr3_nt: TGTGCCAGCAGCTTAGATCAAGGGGGAGATACGCAGTATTTT

j_call: TRBJ2-3
cdr3_length: 16
d_call: TRBD2
clone_size: NA
v_call: TRBV10-1
cdr3_aa: CASSGGTSGNADTQYF
cdr3_nt: TGCGCCAGCAGCGGGGGGACTAGCGGGAACGCAGATACGCAGTATTTT

j_call: TRBJ2-2
cdr3_length: 17
d_call: NA
clone_size: NA
v_call: TRBV9
cdr3_aa: CASSVVSGYLNTGELFF
cdr3_nt: TGTGCCAGCAGCGTAGTTTCGGGATACTTGAACACCGGGGAGCTGTTTTTT

j_call: TRBJ1-6
cdr3_length: 12
d_call: TRBD1
clone_size: NA
v_call: TRBV11-3
cdr3_aa: CANRGGGSPLHF
cdr3_nt: TGTGCCAACAGGGGAGGGGGTTCACCCCTCCACTTT

j_call: TRBJ2-3
cdr3_length: 16
d_call: TRBD1
clone_size: NA
v_call: TRBV7-9
cdr3_aa: CASSLIRTGLKDTQYF
cdr3_nt: TGTGCCAGCAGCTTAATCAGGACAGGGCTTAAAGATACGCAGTATTTT

j_call: TRBJ2-7
cdr3_length: 12
d_call: TRBD1
clone_size: NA
v_call: TRBV28
cdr3_aa: CATVTRGREQYF
cdr3_nt: TGTGCCACCGTAACAAGGGGGCGTGAGCAGTACTTC

j_call: TRBJ2-1
cdr3_length: 15
d_call: NA
clone_size: NA
v_call: TRBV9
cdr3_aa: CASSVGLGALNEQFF
cdr3_nt: TGTGCCAGCAGCGTAGGGTTGGGAGCCTTAAATGAGCAGTTCTTC

j_call: TRBJ1-5
cdr3_length: 14
d_call: TRBD1
clone_size: NA
v_call: TRBV10-3
cdr3_aa: CAISGGQVGQPQHF
cdr3_nt: TGTGCCATCAGTGGCGGACAGGTAGGACAGCCCCAGCATTTT

j_call: TRBJ1-4
cdr3_length: 16
d_call: NA
clone_size: NA
v_call: TRBV11-2
cdr3_aa: CASSLGGVALGEKLFF
cdr3_nt: TGTGCCAGCAGCTTAGGAGGGGTGGCACTTGGTGAAAAACTGTTTTTT

j_call: TRBJ2-5
cdr3_length: 15
d_call: NA
clone_size: once
v_call: TRBV7-8
cdr3_aa: CASSLSGLDAMSQYF
cdr3_nt: TGTGCCAGCAGCTTATCAGGACTCGACGCCATGTCCCAGTACTTC

j_call: TRBJ2-3
cdr3_length: 16
d_call: TRBD2
clone_size: NA
v_call: TRBV27
cdr3_aa: CASSHPPGGAGDTQYF
cdr3_nt: TGTGCCAGCAGTCATCCCCCGGGGGGGGCCGGAGATACGCAGTATTTT

j_call: TRBJ2-1
cdr3_length: 16
d_call: TRBD2
clone_size: NA
v_call: TRBV24-1
cdr3_aa: CATSDRGLAGTFEQFF
cdr3_nt: TGTGCCACCAGTGACAGGGGACTAGCGGGAACATTTGAGCAGTTCTTC

j_call: TRBJ2-3
cdr3_length: 15
d_call: TRBD2
clone_size: NA
v_call: TRBV5-4
cdr3_aa: CASSSPGLGEGPQYF
cdr3_nt: TGTGCCAGCAGCAGTCCGGGACTGGGGGAGGGTCCGCAGTATTTT

j_call: TRBJ2-7
cdr3_length: 15
d_call: TRBD1
clone_size: NA
v_call: TRBV5-5
cdr3_aa: CASSRGQGEQYEQYF
cdr3_nt: TGTGCCAGCAGCCGCGGACAGGGAGAACAATACGAGCAGTACTTC

j_call: TRBJ2-3
cdr3_length: 16
d_call: NA
clone_size: NA
v_call: TRBV11-2
cdr3_aa: CASSLGGGRSTDTQYF
cdr3_nt: TGTGCCAGCAGCTTAGGAGGAGGGAGGAGCACAGATACGCAGTATTTT

j_call: TRBJ1-2
cdr3_length: 15
d_call: NA
clone_size: NA
v_call: TRBV4-1
cdr3_aa: CASSQVGRPDYGYTF
cdr3_nt: TGCGCCAGCAGCCAAGTAGGCAGACCTGACTATGGCTACACCTTC

j_call: TRBJ1-2
cdr3_length: 15
d_call: NA
clone_size: once
v_call: TRBV11-2
cdr3_aa: CASSLRSAQVYGYTF
cdr3_nt: TGTGCCAGCAGCTTACGGAGCGCGCAAGTCTATGGCTACACCTTC

j_call: TRBJ1-4
cdr3_length: 16
d_call: TRBD1
clone_size: NA
v_call: TRBV28
cdr3_aa: CASSARQGATNEKLFF
cdr3_nt: TGTGCCAGCAGTGCCCGACAGGGGGCAACTAATGAAAAACTGTTTTTT

j_call: TRBJ2-2
cdr3_length: 19
d_call: TRBD2
clone_size: NA
v_call: TRBV9
cdr3_aa: CASSWGTSGRSSKPGELFF
cdr3_nt: TGTGCCAGCAGCTGGGGGACTAGCGGGAGGTCGTCAAAACCCGGGGAGCTGTTTTTT

j_call: TRBJ2-3
cdr3_length: 15
d_call: NA
clone_size: NA
v_call: TRBV6-4
cdr3_aa: CASSDSSDGGDTQYF
cdr3_nt: TGTGCCAGCAGTGACTCATCGGACGGGGGAGATACGCAGTATTTT

j_call: TRBJ1-1
cdr3_length: 10
d_call: NA
clone_size: NA
v_call: TRBV29-1
cdr3_aa: CSAGVTEAFF
cdr3_nt: TGCAGCGCAGGGGTAACTGAAGCTTTCTTT

j_call: TRBJ1-2
cdr3_length: 16
d_call: TRBD1
clone_size: NA
v_call: TRBV5-1
cdr3_aa: CASSLYDRAANYGYTF
cdr3_nt: TGCGCCAGCAGCTTATATGACAGGGCCGCTAACTATGGCTACACCTTC

j_call: TRBJ2-1
cdr3_length: 14
d_call: NA
clone_size: few
v_call: TRBV6-4
cdr3_aa: CASRETGNSGEQFF
cdr3_nt: TGTGCCAGCAGGGAAACAGGGAACTCCGGTGAGCAGTTCTTC

j_call: TRBJ1-6
cdr3_length: 15
d_call: TRBD1
clone_size: NA
v_call: TRBV28
cdr3_aa: CASSPQGAVWSPLHF
cdr3_nt: TGTGCCAGCAGCCCACAGGGGGCGGTTTGGTCACCCCTCCACTTT

j_call: TRBJ1-2
cdr3_length: 14
d_call: NA
clone_size: few
v_call: TRBV28
cdr3_aa: CASSLRTPNDGYTF
cdr3_nt: TGTGCCAGCAGTTTACGGACACCCAACGATGGCTACACCTTC

j_call: TRBJ2-5
cdr3_length: 16
d_call: TRBD2
clone_size: NA
v_call: TRBV28
cdr3_aa: CASRIFGLAGVETQYF
cdr3_nt: TGTGCCAGCAGAATATTCGGACTAGCGGGAGTGGAGACCCAGTACTTC

j_call: TRBJ2-7
cdr3_length: 14
d_call: NA
clone_size: few
v_call: TRBV11-2
cdr3_aa: CASSQTLGGYEQYF
cdr3_nt: TGTGCCAGCAGCCAGACTTTAGGGGGGTACGAGCAGTACTTC

j_call: TRBJ2-5
cdr3_length: 13
d_call: NA
clone_size: NA
v_call: TRBV7-9
cdr3_aa: CASSEDVQETQYF
cdr3_nt: TGTGCCAGCAGCGAAGACGTACAAGAGACCCAGTACTTC

j_call: TRBJ2-3
cdr3_length: 16
d_call: NA
clone_size: NA
v_call: TRBV7-3
cdr3_aa: CASSIWARPSTDTQYF
cdr3_nt: TGTGCCAGCAGCATCTGGGCTAGACCGAGCACAGATACGCAGTATTTT

j_call: TRBJ2-7
cdr3_length: 15
d_call: NA
clone_size: once
v_call: TRBV4-1
cdr3_aa: CASSPGQGAGYEQYF
cdr3_nt: TGCGCCAGCAGCCCTGGACAGGGAGCGGGATACGAGCAGTACTTC

j_call: TRBJ1-1
cdr3_length: 12
d_call: TRBD1
clone_size: NA
v_call: TRBV5-6
cdr3_aa: CASSYDRGRAFF
cdr3_nt: TGTGCCAGCAGCTATGACAGGGGGCGAGCTTTCTTT